This T cell receptor beta chain originates from a study of blood T cell repertoires in COVID-19. TCRdb's copy holds only in-frame clones and misses some; the assay was immunoSEQ multiplex PCR. The sample shows about 260,000 clones, roughly 90% of them seen only once. The V and J ends lost 4 bases and 7 bases, in that order; junction bases with no gene match: 7. Germline V CDR1 and CDR2: SGHTA, FQGNSA. The CDR3 has 15 residues. What was sequenced was peripheral blood. This chain joins TRBV7-2 and TRBJ1-5, with 10 bases matching TRBD1. The TCR was taken from a man between 60 and 75 years old who had recovered from COVID-19. The CDR3 loop reads CASSSIGTGEQPQHF. For the CDR3, the DNA is TGTGCCAGCAGCTCAATCGGGACAGGGGAGCAGCCCCAGCATTTT. Full variable domain (remainder filled in from reference TRBV7-2 and TRBJ1-5): GAGVSQSPSNKVTEKGKDVELRCDPISGHTALYWYRQSLGQGLEFLIYFQGNSAPDKSGLPSDRFSAERTGGSVSTLTIQRTQQEDSAVYLCASSSIGTGEQPQHFGDGTRLSIL.